The 19 T cell receptor beta chains presented below share a single source sample, sequenced in a study of cytomegalovirus exposure and HLA in healthy donors. Vbeta (60) and Jbeta (13) primers were used in the PCR. Here immunoSEQ multiplex PCR was the method, and the copy in TCRdb shows in-frame clones only, minus some. The table has around 150,000 clones, about four fifths seen once. The sequencing sample was made of PBMCs. Receptors originate from a man in his fifties or sixties in good health and CMV-seropositive.

J is TRBJ2-4 and V is TRBV19; 10 positions match TRBD2. Per germline, CDR1 LNHDA and CDR2 SQIVND (reference sequence). This CDR3 comprises 16 residues. The trim removed 2 bases at V and 1 base at J, leaving 2 bases unmatched. The CDR3 here is CASSIQRGGAKNIQYF. The CDR3 DNA reads as TGTGCCAGTAGTATACAGCGGGGGGGGGCCAAAAACATTCAGTACTTC.

The rearrangement uses TRBV29-1 and TRBJ2-7; tentatively, D is TRBD1 (5 bases). The V end was cut by 0 bases, the J end by 1 base, with 10 bases between. The CDR3 runs 14 residues. CDR1 and CDR2 (germline): SQVTM, ANQGSEA. This chain's CDR3 is CSVEDGYRSYEQYF. Here the CDR3 DNA reads TGCAGCGTTGAAGATGGGTACAGGTCCTACGAGCAGTACTTC.

The chain uses TRBV7-3 and TRBJ2-3; D is uncertain. Deletions cut 3 bases from V and 2 bases from J, with 6 bases between. There are 13 residues in the CDR3. Germline CDR1 SGHTA, CDR2 FQGTGA. CDR3 loop: CASSFSVTDTQYF. In DNA form, the CDR3 reads TGTGCCAGCAGCTTCTCCGTCACAGATACGCAGTATTTT.

The J gene is TRBJ1-1, the V gene TRBV6-5, with 9 nucleotides matching TRBD1. This CDR3 contains 13 residues. Germline V CDR1 and CDR2: MNHEY, SVGAGI. V lost 0 bases, J lost 11 bases, and 4 bases stayed unmatched. CDR3 DNA: TGTGCCAGCAGTTACTCTGGGACAGGGAGCGCTTTCTTT. Its translation: CASSYSGTGSAFF.

The chain couples TRBV27 to TRBJ2-7; TRBD2 agrees at 15 bases. Germline V gene lookup returns CDR1 MNHEY and CDR2 SMNVEV (reference sequence). V dropped 3 bases and J dropped 7; count of bases not matched to a gene: 16. This CDR3 is built from 19 residues. The CDR3 nucleotides are TGTGCCAGCAGTTTTTTCCATGGACTAGCGGGAGGGGAGGGCGGGGAGCAGTACTTC. This sequence encodes CASSFFHGLAGGEGGEQYF.

Only a few counts were recorded for this clone. The chain combines TRBV28 with TRBJ2-1; 9 nucleotides line up with TRBD2. This CDR3 is 17 amino acids long. With V trimmed by 7 bases and J by 7 bases, 17 bases remained unmatched. Germline CDR1 is MDHEN and CDR2 is SYDVKM. The CDR3 reads CASNLMSLAGDRNEQFF. For the CDR3, the DNA is TGTGCCAGCAATCTCATGTCTTTAGCGGGAGATCGTAATGAGCAGTTCTTC.

This chain joins TRBV6-5 and TRBJ2-5; 9 bases are shared with TRBD2. Unmatched junction bases numbered 10, after V lost 6 bases and J lost 5 bases. CDR3 size: 15 residues. The germline CDR1 and CDR2 sequences are MNHEY and SVGAGI. CDR3 sequence reads: CASSPEGGRAETQYF. In DNA form, the CDR3 reads TGTGCCAGCAGCCCCGAGGGCGGGAGGGCGGAGACCCAGTACTTC.

This chain uses TRBV12-5 with TRBJ2-2, with 10 bases that match TRBD1. The CDR3 is 16 residues long. Germline assignment: CDR1 LGHNT and CDR2 FRNRAP. Trimming at V came to 1 base and at J to 6 bases, leaving 5 bases not matched to a gene. As DNA, the CDR3 is TGTGCTAGTGGTTTGGCGGGACAGGGGCTTGCCGGGGAGCTGTTTTTT. Encoded protein: CASGLAGQGLAGELFF.

The chain recombines TRBV19 with TRBJ1-2, with no clear D. The CDR3 runs to 11 residues. V shed 4 bases and J shed 7 bases, with 7 bases lying between them. CDR1 LNHDA and CDR2 SQIVND come from the germline V gene (reference sequence). The CDR3 DNA reads TGTGCCAGTAGTACAAGACTTGGCTACACCTTC. Translation: CASSTRLGYTF.

The V and J genes are TRBV11-2 and TRBJ2-7; D might be TRBD1 (5 bases). Germline CDR1 and CDR2: SGHAT and FQNNGV. This CDR3 is 13 amino acids long. Trimming took off 1 base at V and 5 bases at J, with 9 bases between the two ends. As DNA, the CDR3 is TGTGCCAGCAGCTTAGCAGGGTTACACGAGCAGTACTTC. It yields the protein CASSLAGLHEQYF.

J is TRBJ2-7 and V is TRBV6-5; TRBD1 aligns across 8 bases. The CDR3 contains 15 residues. Unmatched junction bases numbered 7, after V lost 6 bases and J lost 0 bases. Germline V gene lookup returns CDR1 MNHEY and CDR2 SVGAGI. Here the CDR3 reads CASSTTGGSSYEQYF. CDR3 DNA sequence: TGTGCCAGCAGCACCACAGGGGGGAGCTCCTACGAGCAGTACTTC.

This chain joins TRBV5-6 and TRBJ2-3; 9 bases are shared with TRBD1. Germline lookup yields CDR1 SGHDT and CDR2 YYEEEE. The CDR3 has 15 residues. After removal of 6 bases from V and 4 bases from J, the junction contained 9 bases not matched to a gene. CDR3 amino acids: CASIKGQGNPDTQYF. The CDR3 DNA reads TGTGCCAGCATCAAAGGACAGGGGAACCCAGATACGCAGTATTTT.

The CDR3 spells CASRPGIVDTQYF. As DNA, the CDR3 is TGTGCCAGCCGTCCGGGTATAGTAGATACGCAGTATTTT. V is TRBV6-6 and J is TRBJ2-3; D not resolved. The CDR3 runs to 13 residues. The V gene's germline CDR1 is MNHNY and CDR2 SVGAGI (reference sequence). Trimming left V 8 bases short and J 5 bases short, with 14 bases between.

The gene calls are TRBV5-1 and TRBJ2-5; D is ambiguous. Looked up from germline, CDR1 is SGHRS and CDR2 is YFSETQ. V was shortened by 1 base and J by 3 bases, with 13 bases between the two germline ends. The CDR3 contains 15 residues. The CDR3 region has the DNA TGCGCCAGCAGCTTGCAGACTGCAACGAAAGAGACCCAGTACTTC. Protein: CASSLQTATKETQYF.

The chain joins TRBV12-2 to TRBJ2-7; TRBD2, as called in the table, went unchecked against the DNA. TRBV12-2 is recorded as a pseudogene. The CDR3 contains 14 residues. The CDR3 is CASRFTGGTYEQYF. The CDR3 nucleotides are TGTGCAAGTCGCTTCACCGGCGGTACCTACGAGCAGTACTTC.

This chain links TRBV6-1 with TRBJ2-1, with 8 bases that match TRBD1. The CDR3 is 14 residues long. V lost 7 bases to trimming and J lost 7 bases; unmatched junction nucleotides: 9. The V gene's germline CDR1 is MNHNS and CDR2 SASEGT. CDR3 DNA sequence: TGTGCCAGCACCCAGGACAGGGCGGGGAATGAGCAGTTCTTC. Residues: CASTQDRAGNEQFF.

This clone has a handful of counts. This chain uses TRBV11-2 with TRBJ2-5, with TRBD1 matching 7 bases. Germline V lookup: CDR1 SGHAT, CDR2 FQNNGV. The CDR3 runs to 14 residues. V was clipped by 2 bases and J by 2 bases; unmatched bases: 2. The CDR3 coding sequence is TGTGCCAGCAGCTTACAGACAGGGCAAGAGACCCAGTACTTC. Its translation: CASSLQTGQETQYF.

This clone showed up just a few times. The gene calls are TRBV30 and TRBJ1-2, with 10 positions matching TRBD1. The germline CDR1 and CDR2 sequences are GTSNPN and SVGIG (reference sequence). Trimming at V came to 2 bases and at J to 8 bases, leaving 8 bases not matched to a gene. CDR3 length: 14 residues. The CDR3 DNA reads TGTGCCTGGAGTAATAGGGGACAGGGGCTGGGCTACACCTTC. Translated, it gives CAWSNRGQGLGYTF.

The V and J genes are TRBV11-2 and TRBJ2-7; 7 bases are shared with TRBD2. Germline CDR1 SGHAT, CDR2 FQNNGV. V shed 3 bases and J 1 base; nucleotides not matched to a gene: 6. There are 15 residues in the CDR3. DNA for the CDR3: TGTGCCAGCAGCTTTGGGCTAGCGGCTTCCTACGAGCAGTACTTC. Translated, it gives CASSFGLAASYEQYF.